The next 25 T cell receptor beta chains were all read from a single sample in a study of cytomegalovirus exposure and HLA in healthy donors. 60 Vbeta and 13 Jbeta primers were used in PCR. The data were produced by immunoSEQ multiplex PCR, yet TCRdb's version contains in-frame clones alone and is incomplete. The sample shows about 200,000 clones, roughly 13% of them seen only once. Sequencing was carried out using PBMCs. The receptors shown here come from a man between 45 and 60 years old in good health and CMV-seropositive.

Remarks on this clone: Other DNA sequences within the sample encode an identical CDR3. This chain links TRBV6-1 with TRBJ1-4; a weak D match, TRBD1 (6 bases). This CDR3 comprises 14 residues. Trimming stripped 2 bases from V and 15 bases from J, with 19 bases between. Germline CDR1 MNHNS, CDR2 SASEGT. The CDR3 loop is CASSERGGGDTVFF. CDR3 DNA sequence: TGTGCCAGCAGTGAAAGGGGAGGGGGGGACACGGTGTTTTTT.

This clone showed up just a few times. The chain couples TRBV5-4 to TRBJ1-5, with D possibly being TRBD1 (6 bases). This CDR3 comprises 15 residues. Trimming stripped 3 bases from V and 7 bases from J, with 17 bases between. Per germline, CDR1 SGHNT and CDR2 YYREEE (reference sequence). CDR3 DNA sequence: TGTGCCAGCAGCTCGTACAGGGATATGAAACAGCCCCAGCATTTT. The encoded protein is CASSSYRDMKQPQHF.

This clone was detected many times. The chain employs TRBV11-3 and TRBJ1-1; D is unclear. Germline V gene sequence: CDR1 SGHNT, CDR2 YENEEA. V shed 5 bases and J shed 0 bases, with 10 bases lying between them. The CDR3 sequence is 14 residues long. In nucleotides, the CDR3 is TGTGCCAGCAGCATGGGAGGGTTGAACACTGAAGCTTTCTTT. Residues: CASSMGGLNTEAFF.

CDR3 residues: CASSLTGVHSNQPQHF. The CDR3, as DNA: TGTGCCAGCAGTCTCACAGGTGTCCATAGCAATCAGCCCCAGCATTTT. The chain employs TRBV7-9 and TRBJ1-5, with a weak D call TRBD1 (5 bases). Germline V gene sequence: CDR1 SEHNR, CDR2 FQNEAQ (reference sequence). V lost 6 bases and J lost 0, with 15 bases in between. The CDR3 length is 16 residues.

There are a few counts of this clone. V and J are TRBV9 and TRBJ2-3; D gene unclear. CDR1 and CDR2 (germline): SGDLS, YYNGEE. The CDR3 length is 14 residues. V was cut by 0 bases and J by 7 bases, with 12 bases left in between. CDR3 residues: CASSVASDSNTQYF. CDR3 nucleotide sequence: TGTGCCAGCAGCGTAGCAAGTGACTCGAATACGCAGTATTTT.

The chain is built from TRBV11-2 and TRBJ1-2; TRBD1 might be the D (6 bases). Germline CDR1 is SGHAT and CDR2 is FQNNGV. The V gene lost 0 bases and the J gene lost 4 bases, with 15 bases spanning the gap. The CDR3 runs 16 residues. The CDR3 bases are TGTGCCAGCAGCTTAGATTTCTGGGCAGGGGCCTATGGCTACACCTTC. Protein sequence: CASSLDFWAGAYGYTF.

In its sample, this clone was seen a few times. The gene calls are TRBV5-5 and TRBJ1-6; a possible D gene is TRBD1 (5 bases). V shed 4 bases and J shed 0 bases, with 14 bases lying between them. Germline V CDR1 and CDR2: SGHKS, YYEKEE (reference sequence). The CDR3 has 17 residues. This chain's CDR3 is CASSLGHSSSYNSPLHF. DNA for the CDR3: TGTGCCAGCAGCCTAGGACACTCGAGCTCCTATAATTCACCCCTCCACTTT. Full variable domain (remainder filled in from reference TRBV5-5 and TRBJ1-6): DAGVTQSPTHLIKTRGQQVTLRCSPISGHKSVSWYQQVLGQGPQFIFQYYEKEERGRGNFPDRFSARQFPNYSSELNVNALLLGDSALYLCASSLGHSSSYNSPLHFGNGTRLTVT.

This clone was found a few times. The CDR3 DNA sequence: TGTGCCAGTCTCACCCAGGGATATGGCTACACCTTC. Amino acid sequence: CASLTQGYGYTF. The V call is TRBV6-1, the J call TRBJ1-2, with a possible D match to TRBD1 (5 bases). Trimming left V 9 bases short and J 5 bases short, with 13 bases between. CDR1 and CDR2 from the germline V gene are MNHNS and SASEGT. The CDR3 contains 12 residues.

This clone came up a few times. The J gene is TRBJ2-3, the V gene TRBV30; TRBD2 matches 10 bases. Germline CDR1 GTSNPN, CDR2 SVGIG (reference sequence). The length of the CDR3 is 17 residues. Trimming took 0 bases from V and 2 from J; bases not matched to a gene: 8. The CDR3 DNA is TGTGCCTGGAGTGTACCTTTGAGCGGGGGGGCCACAGATACGCAGTATTTT. Amino acids: CAWSVPLSGGATDTQYF.

In this sample, this clone turned up a few times. This rearrangement joins TRBV6-1 to TRBJ1-1; 7 bases fit TRBD1. Trimming cost V 8 bases and J 6 bases; bases outside gene matches: 12. Germline V lookup: CDR1 MNHNS, CDR2 SASEGT. The CDR3 sequence is 14 residues long. The CDR3 sequence: CASLVQGKEAEAFF. CDR3 sequence (DNA): TGTGCCAGCCTAGTACAGGGGAAGGAGGCTGAAGCTTTCTTT.

This clone has a handful of counts. The chain joins TRBV28 to TRBJ2-5; 8 positions agree with TRBD2. Germline loops: CDR1 MDHEN, CDR2 SYDVKM. There are 14 residues in the CDR3. J gave up 5 bases and V 1 base, and 3 bases lay outside the gene matches. This CDR3 reads CASSLLGGGETQYF. The DNA for the CDR3 is TGTGCCAGCAGTTTATTGGGCGGGGGGGAGACCCAGTACTTC.

The V and J genes are TRBV4-3 and TRBJ1-1; TRBD1 matches 10 bases. The CDR3 sequence is 16 residues long. Trimming cost V 4 bases and J 4 bases; bases outside gene matches: 9. Germline V CDR1 and CDR2: LGHNA, YSLEER. The CDR3 DNA sequence: TGCGCCAGCAGCCGGCAGACAGGGGGCCTGTTCACTGAAGCTTTCTTT. Encoded protein: CASSRQTGGLFTEAFF.

Of note for this clone: The same CDR3 arises from other DNA sequences in this sample as well. This chain uses TRBV7-8 with TRBJ1-5; weak D call: TRBD1 (6 bases). Trimming took off 5 bases at V and 0 bases at J, with 11 bases between the two ends. Looked up from germline, CDR1 is SGHVS and CDR2 is FQNEAQ. The CDR3 has 15 residues. This CDR3 is CASSLDSYSNQPQHF. DNA of the CDR3: TGTGCCAGCAGCCTGGACAGTTATAGCAATCAGCCCCAGCATTTT.

This clone was counted between two and nine times. This rearrangement joins TRBV30 to TRBJ1-5, with D possibly being TRBD1 (5 bases). The CDR3 has 13 amino acids. Trimming removed 3 bases from V and 4 bases from J, with 10 bases in between. Germline values: CDR1 GTSNPN, CDR2 SVGIG (reference sequence). Here the CDR3 DNA reads TGTGCCTGGAGCGGGGGGGGGAATCAGCCCCAGCATTTT. Translation: CAWSGGGNQPQHF.

This clone came up a few times. The J gene is TRBJ1-5, the V gene TRBV7-6; no firm D call. The CDR3 has 13 amino acids. The germline V and J ends were trimmed by 2 bases and 5 bases, with 7 bases remaining between them. Germline V gives CDR1 SGHVS, CDR2 FNYEAQ. The chain's CDR3 is CASSLNLDQPQHF. The CDR3 DNA reads as TGTGCCAGCAGCTTAAACCTAGATCAGCCCCAGCATTTT. Full variable domain (remainder filled in from reference TRBV7-6 and TRBJ1-5): GAGVSQSPRYKVTKRGQDVALRCDPISGHVSLYWYRQALGQGPEFLTYFNYEAQQDKSGLPNDRFSAERPEGSISTLTIQRTEQRDSAMYRCASSLNLDQPQHFGDGTRLSIL.

This clone was found a few times. The rearrangement joins TRBV5-1 to TRBJ2-3; 12 bases are a match to TRBD2. V lost 3 bases and J lost 8; bases outside the gene matches: 13. CDR1 is SGHRS, CDR2 YFSETQ, per germline. This CDR3 comprises 17 residues. The CDR3 sequence is CASSSRATSGGTFTQYF. Written as DNA, the CDR3 is TGCGCCAGCAGCTCCCGGGCGACTAGCGGGGGAACCTTTACGCAGTATTTT.

The chain uses TRBV28 and TRBJ2-7; maybe TRBD2 (6 bases). V lost 4 bases and J 6 bases, leaving 16 bases between the germline ends. The CDR3 has 14 residues. CDR1 is MDHEN and CDR2 is SYDVKM in the germline V gene. CDR3 residues: CASSSSVGRPEQYV. Written as DNA, the CDR3 is TGTGCCAGCAGTTCCTCAGTAGGGAGGCCCGAGCAGTACGTC.

This clone was counted between two and nine times. The V call is TRBV6-6, the J call TRBJ1-1, with a weak D call TRBD1 (5 bases). The ends were cut back, 7 bases at V and 4 bases at J, with 16 bases in the middle. This CDR3 region has 14 residues. CDR1 MNHNY and CDR2 SVGAGI come from the germline V gene (reference sequence). CDR3 DNA sequence: TGTGCCAGCACTCAAGGGGCCCCAGGCACTGAAGCTTTCTTT. Protein: CASTQGAPGTEAFF.

This clone has more than one count but fewer than ten. V usage is TRBV11-3 and J usage is TRBJ2-5; the match to TRBD1 covers 7 bases. The CDR3 spans 14 residues. Trimming took 6 bases from V and 5 from J; bases not matched to a gene: 9. Germline lookup yields CDR1 SGHNT and CDR2 YENEEA. CDR3 loop: CASRGVTGTETQYF. The CDR3 DNA is TGTGCCAGCAGGGGAGTGACAGGGACCGAGACCCAGTACTTC.

The chain has TRBV19 and TRBJ1-1, with D perhaps TRBD1 (5 bases). Per the germline V gene, CDR1 is LNHDA and CDR2 is SQIVND (reference sequence). Trimming took 5 bases from V and 0 from J, leaving 10 bases between them. The CDR3 is 14 residues long. CDR3 sequence reads: CASSSDRMNTEAFF. The CDR3 DNA follows: TGTGCCAGTAGTTCCGACAGAATGAACACTGAAGCTTTCTTT.

This clone was detected a few times. The rearrangement uses TRBV5-1 and TRBJ1-1, with 10 bases identical to TRBD1. J lost 3 bases, V lost 1 base, and 3 bases had no gene match. Germline V gene sequence: CDR1 SGHRS, CDR2 YFSETQ. The CDR3 sequence is 15 residues long. CDR3 DNA sequence: TGCGCCAGCAGCTTGTTGACAGGGGGCTACACTGAAGCTTTCTTT. As protein: CASSLLTGGYTEAFF. The full variable domain, rest sourced from reference TRBV5-1 and TRBJ1-1, is KAGVTQTPRYLIKTRGQQVTLSCSPISGHRSVSWYQQTPGQGLQFLFEYFSETQRNKGNFPGRFSGRQFSNSRSEMNVSTLELGDSALYLCASSLLTGGYTEAFFGQGTRLTVV.

This clone occurred many times. The chain carries TRBV6-6 and TRBJ1-3; D ambiguous. The CDR3 totals 16 residues. Germline CDR1 MNHNY, CDR2 SVGAGI (reference sequence). V shed 1 base and J shed 2 bases, with 12 bases lying between them. The CDR3 DNA follows: TGTGCCAGCAGTTACTACTATGAGGTAACTGGAAACACCATATATTTT. The encoded protein is CASSYYYEVTGNTIYF.

The chain couples TRBV5-4 to TRBJ2-5; TRBD2 aligns across 10 bases. The CDR3 is 15 residues long. Germline assignment: CDR1 SGHNT and CDR2 YYREEE (reference sequence). The V and J ends lost 5 bases and 4 bases, in that order; junction bases with no gene match: 8. The CDR3 protein is CASSPTSGEGETQYF. CDR3 nucleotides: TGTGCCAGCAGTCCAACTAGCGGGGAGGGAGAGACCCAGTACTTC.

This sequence joins TRBV7-9 and TRBJ2-3; the D is unclear. CDR3 length: 13 residues. V lost 2 bases, J lost 5 bases, and 8 bases lay in between. The germline gives CDR1 SEHNR, CDR2 FQNEAQ (reference sequence). This CDR3 reads CASSLTTIDTQYF. Written as DNA, the CDR3 is TGTGCCAGCAGCTTAACTACCATAGATACGCAGTATTTT.

The gene calls are TRBV7-2 and TRBJ2-5; 8 bases map to TRBD1. Trimming removed 2 bases from V and 5 bases from J; junction bases left unmatched: 1. The CDR3 covers 13 residues. CDR1 SGHTA and CDR2 FQGNSA come from the germline V gene. CDR3 region: CASSLQGAETQYF. Here the CDR3 DNA reads TGTGCCAGCAGCTTACAGGGGGCGGAGACCCAGTACTTC.